Reported below is one T cell receptor beta chain. The antigen remains unidentified. This entry comes from a study of Ad26.COV2.S vaccination and SARS-CoV-2 variants. Study conclusions and caveats: Reported findings describe substantial breadth in spike-specific CD8+ and CD4+ T cell responses following vaccination. Across vaccine and placebo recipients, the breadth of non-spike TCRs was similar. Breadth and depth estimates from TCRs may understate total T cell responses. It was vaccine recipients, not placebo recipients, who had the higher spike-specific TCR breadth.

From germline, CDR1 is SGHTA and CDR2 FQGNSA. V was cut by 8 bases and J by 0 bases, with 14 bases left in between. CDR3 length: 14 residues. Data came from immunoSEQ multiplex PCR; TCRdb stores just in-frame clones and leaves some out. In the table there are some 180,000 clones, about 83% of which are singletons. This chain joins TRBV7-2 and TRBJ2-7; possible D gene TRBD2, 6 bases. This TCR was sampled from a human donor who had recovered from COVID-19. Material: peripheral blood, obtained after recovery from COVID-19. This CDR3 is CASGGTRDSYEQYF. Here the CDR3 DNA reads TGTGCCAGCGGAGGGACGAGGGACTCCTACGAGCAGTACTTC.